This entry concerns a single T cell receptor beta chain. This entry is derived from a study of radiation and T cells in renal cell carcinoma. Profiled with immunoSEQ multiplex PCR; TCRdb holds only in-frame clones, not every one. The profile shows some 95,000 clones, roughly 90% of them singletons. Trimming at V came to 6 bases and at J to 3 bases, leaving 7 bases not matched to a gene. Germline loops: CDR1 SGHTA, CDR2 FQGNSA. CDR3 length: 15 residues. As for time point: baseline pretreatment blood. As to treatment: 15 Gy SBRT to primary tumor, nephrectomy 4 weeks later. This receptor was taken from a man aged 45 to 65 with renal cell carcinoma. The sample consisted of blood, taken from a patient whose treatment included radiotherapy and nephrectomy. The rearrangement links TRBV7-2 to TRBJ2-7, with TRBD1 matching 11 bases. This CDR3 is CASSAGTGGSYEQYF. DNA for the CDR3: TGTGCCAGCAGTGCCGGGACAGGGGGTAGCTACGAGCAGTACTTC.